The subject of this entry is one T cell receptor beta chain. This clonotype showed up many times. Its antigen specificity is not known. There are no base qualities to consult, and no much larger clone falls within one base. Receptors were amplified or captured by 5' RACE. The sequencing machine was an Illumina HiSeq 2000. Template switching added a universal primer binding site, and the final cDNA carried a unique molecular identifier that allowed TCR cDNA molecules to be counted accurately. Specific primers in the conserved constant-segment region were used to synthesize first-strand cDNA for TCR alpha and beta chains. To control for contamination, each cDNA library was double barcoded with a SMART-Mk sample barcode plus Illumina barcodes. Two successive PCR steps introduced TruSeq adapter sequences along with Illumina sample barcodes. Sequencing of the TCR alpha and beta cDNA libraries was done on the Illumina HiSeq platform using custom primers. The study's processing was this. MiGEC processed the raw reads to extract unique molecular identifiers, while MiXCR was used to determine the CDR3 positions. Recombination models were inferred per individual with the repgenHMM and IGoR tools using an EM algorithm. The analysis of shared clonotypes was done with the tcR package in R, with sharing normalized by the product of cloneset sizes. To study raw recombination without the effects of thymic and clonal selection, out-of-frame nonproductive sequences were analyzed. Through fastp at Q25 and MiXCR, TCRdb rebuilt clones from the public reads, retaining in-frame beta chains. Entries are consolidated by CDR3 protein sequence, retaining the most common genes and DNA. The V and J calls here are based on TCRdb, not the publication. The sample table holds approximately 94,000 distinct CDR3 sequences, of which 5.9% were seen once. The top ten clones comprise less than 15% of the sample.

Every donor in the study was a healthy Caucasian. Miltenyi CD45RO+ enrichment and human naive T-cell isolation kits were used to isolate memory (CD45RO+) and naive T cells from PBMC. This sample was taken from a study of identical twins (dated by TCRdb to 2016 to 2017). Regarding the research as a whole: The study deep-sequenced TCR alpha and beta repertoires from monozygotic twins, unrelated adults of various ages and cord blood to test whether fetal clonotypes persist. To rule out contamination, replicate twin experiments were performed at different times with different library preparation protocols.

What the work shows at the level of the full study, not this receptor alone: Invariant T cells such as MAIT and iNKT could partly confound zero-insertion analyses, although diverse VJ usage argued against such confounding for most clonotypes. Recombination models systematically underestimated out-of-frame TCR alpha sharing in monozygotic twins but agreed with sharing between unrelated individuals. Because the same donors could not be followed over many years, conclusions were based on cross-sectional statistical analysis. Excess twin sharing in beta out-of-frame sequences was weaker because fewer shared sequences lowered the signal-to-noise ratio. Compared with coincidental sharing between unrelated individuals, out-of-frame TCR alpha sequences shared between twins showed an excess of sequences with low generation probability. Abundant cord blood beta clonotypes carried fewer insertions; young adult naive repertoires showed a weaker similar trend, while memory repertoires showed none.

The sequence was obtained from a woman aged 50 to 65 in good health. Sequenced input: memory T cells sorted from blood. The cell subset or site label corresponds to: CD45RO+ enriched T cells.

The CDR3 amino acid sequence is: CAISGGLTQPQHF. Read as DNA, the sequence is TGTGCCATCTCGGGAGGCTTAACTCAGCCCCAGCATTTT. The V and J genes are TRBV19 and TRBJ1-5; the D segment cannot be called with confidence. From the germline V gene (reference sequence), CDR1 is LNHDA and CDR2 is SQIVND. V drops 10 bases and J drops 6 bases, leaving 16 bases in between. The CDR3 spans 13 residues, from the cysteine through the phenylalanine. The DNA shown is the 39-base CDR3, in frame from base 1. Extended through the reference TRBV19 and TRBJ1-5 proteins, this CDR3 yields the full variable domain: DGGITQSPKYLFRKEGQNVTLSCEQNLNHDAMYWYRQDPGQGLRLIYYSQIVNDFQKGDIAEGYSVSREKKESFPLTVTSAQKNPTAFYLCAISGGLTQPQHFGDGTRLSIL.